This T cell receptor beta chain is drawn from a study of T cells in Graves' hyperthyroidism and ophthalmopathy. Study observations and caveats: It was a median around 6 months before onset that the model predicted ophthalmopathy.

RNA transcripts served as the template for amplifying TCR beta CDR3 regions. The HTBI primer set served for first-round RT-PCR of the TCR CDR3. Via MiXCR, TCRdb re-called the multiplex PCR reads, giving one row per CDR3 protein. Among over 400,000 distinct CDR3 sequences listed, 20% to 25% were seen once. CDR3 size: 16 residues. The germline V gene encodes CDR1 MNHNS and CDR2 SASEGT. With 5 bases clipped from V and 7 bases from J, the junction kept 13 bases outside the gene matches. Note on this clonotype: The antigen remains unidentified.

The source material was blood. The TCR sequence derives from a woman in her 70s with Graves' ophthalmopathy. The chain has TRBV6-1 and TRBJ1-5, with 8 bases matching TRBD1. CDR3 sequence reads: CASSKTGGSFGQPQHF. In DNA form, the CDR3 reads TGTGCCAGCAGTAAAACAGGGGGAAGTTTTGGACAGCCCCAGCATTTT.